These 27 T cell receptor beta chains share one sample of origin, sequenced in a study of blood T cell repertoires in COVID-19. Profiling relied on immunoSEQ multiplex PCR, and the TCRdb table lists in-frame clones only, not all of them. The data contain 400,000 to 550,000 clones, roughly 91% of them singletons. The sequenced sample consisted of peripheral blood. These receptors originate from a woman aged 30 to 39 with acute or convalescent COVID-19.

The chain carries TRBV30 and TRBJ1-6, with D maybe TRBD1 (5 bases). Looked up from germline, CDR1 is GTSNPN and CDR2 is SVGIG (reference sequence). V was shortened by 4 bases and J by 7 bases, with 8 bases between the two germline ends. The CDR3 covers 12 residues. CDR3 loop: CAWTNRNSPLHF. The CDR3 coding sequence is TGTGCCTGGACTAACAGGAATTCACCCCTCCACTTT.

This CDR3 is CAWSGGVTDTQYF. The CDR3 nucleotides are TGTGCCTGGAGCGGGGGGGTGACAGATACGCAGTATTTT. The V gene is TRBV30, the J gene TRBJ2-3; 8 nucleotides align to TRBD2. Germline CDR1 is GTSNPN and CDR2 is SVGIG (reference sequence). With 3 bases clipped from V and 3 bases from J, the junction kept 2 bases outside the gene matches. CDR3 size: 13 residues.

This sequence joins TRBV5-8 and TRBJ1-3; 10 bases map to TRBD1. V lost 4 bases to trimming and J lost 0 bases; unmatched junction nucleotides: 13. CDR1 and CDR2 from the germline V gene are SGHTS and YDEGEE. There are 19 residues in the CDR3. The CDR3 DNA follows: TGTGCCAGCAGCGGCCCGGGACAGGGGCCCGACTACTCTGGAAACACCATATATTTT. Translating it yields CASSGPGQGPDYSGNTIYF. The whole variable domain, remainder taken from reference TRBV5-8 and TRBJ1-3, is EAGVTQSPTHLIKTRGQQATLRCSPISGHTSVYWYQQALGLGLQFLLWYDEGEERNRGNFPPRFSGRQFPNYSSELNVNALELEDSALYLCASSGPGQGPDYSGNTIYFGEGSWLTVV.

The J gene is TRBJ2-1, the V gene TRBV5-4; maybe TRBD1 (5 bases). V lost 0 bases and J 7 bases, leaving 14 bases between the germline ends. This CDR3 is 15 amino acids long. Germline assignment: CDR1 SGHNT and CDR2 YYREEE (reference sequence). DNA for the CDR3: TGTGCCAGCAGCTTGGAGCCCAGGGCAGAAAATGAGCAGTTCTTC. Its protein product is CASSLEPRAENEQFF.

The chain recombines TRBV7-2 with TRBJ1-2, with D maybe TRBD1 (6 bases). The CDR3 sequence is 13 residues long. V dropped 3 bases and J dropped 4 bases, with 9 bases sitting between them. Germline assignment: CDR1 SGHTA and CDR2 FQGNSA. The CDR3 is CASSLGATYGYTF. The DNA for the CDR3 is TGTGCCAGCAGCTTGGGGGCAACCTATGGCTACACCTTC.

V is TRBV7-2 and J is TRBJ2-5; TRBD1 aligns across 9 bases. The CDR3 has 15 residues. Germline V lookup: CDR1 SGHTA, CDR2 FQGNSA. The J segment lost 5 bases and the V segment lost 5 bases, leaving 9 bases of the junction unmatched. The chain's CDR3 is CASSAGQGREETQYF. The DNA for the CDR3 is TGTGCCAGCAGCGCGGGACAGGGTAGGGAGGAGACCCAGTACTTC.

The chain joins TRBV5-1 to TRBJ1-3; no clear D gene. This CDR3 region has 16 residues. Germline CDR1 reads SGHRS; CDR2 reads YFSETQ. V was trimmed by 3 bases and J by 0 bases, leaving 13 bases between them. This CDR3 reads CASSSNYMSSGNTIYF. The CDR3 DNA reads as TGCGCCAGCAGCTCAAACTACATGAGCTCTGGAAACACCATATATTTT.

V and J are TRBV4-2 and TRBJ2-7, with TRBD1 matching over 8 bases. Per the germline V gene, CDR1 is LGHNA and CDR2 is YNFKEQ. Trimming cost V 0 bases and J 2 bases; bases outside gene matches: 6. There are 16 residues in the CDR3. The CDR3 sequence is CASSQERGTGTYEQYF. The CDR3 DNA is TGTGCCAGCAGCCAAGAACGAGGGACAGGAACCTACGAGCAGTACTTC.

The gene calls are TRBV28 and TRBJ1-2, with D possibly being TRBD1 (6 bases). Looked up from germline, CDR1 is MDHEN and CDR2 is SYDVKM. V lost 3 bases and J lost 7, with 27 bases in between. The CDR3 covers 18 residues. The CDR3 sequence is CASSFPMGGLIQGRGYTF. CDR3 coding DNA: TGTGCCAGCAGTTTCCCGATGGGGGGACTAATACAGGGTCGTGGCTACACCTTC.

The V and J genes are TRBV29-1 and TRBJ2-7; 8 bases are a match to TRBD1. The CDR3 totals 13 residues. Trimming removed 7 bases from V and 0 bases from J; junction bases left unmatched: 5. CDR1 is SQVTM, CDR2 ANQGSEA, per germline. The CDR3 reads CSARDRSSYEQYF. CDR3 nucleotides: TGCAGCGCCCGGGACAGGAGCTCCTACGAGCAGTACTTC.

The chain combines TRBV2 with TRBJ1-2; no clear D gene. In germline, CDR1 is SNHLY, CDR2 FYNNEI. The CDR3 is 15 residues long. The V end was cut by 8 bases, the J end by 0 bases, with 16 bases between. CDR3 sequence (DNA): TGTGCCAGCTTGATCCAGGAGGGTACTAACTATGGCTACACCTTC. It translates to CASLIQEGTNYGYTF.

As DNA, the CDR3 is TGTGCCAGCAGTCACGGGACTAGCGGGAGCAATGAGCAGTTCTTC. Translated: CASSHGTSGSNEQFF. The chain employs TRBV27 and TRBJ2-1, with 14 bases identical to TRBD2. Germline loops: CDR1 MNHEY, CDR2 SMNVEV (reference sequence). The CDR3 covers 15 residues. Trimming took 5 bases from V and 6 from J; bases not matched to a gene: 3.

This clone has just one count. This chain uses TRBV5-1 with TRBJ1-3, with TRBD1 as a possible D gene (6 bases). Germline V gives CDR1 SGHRS, CDR2 YFSETQ. The ends were cut back, 1 base at V and 3 bases at J, with 11 bases in the middle. The CDR3 length is 15 residues. The CDR3 spells CASSLYGGDGNTIYF. In DNA, the CDR3 is TGCGCCAGCAGCTTGTATGGGGGCGATGGAAACACCATATATTTT. Combining the CDR3 with reference TRBV5-1 and TRBJ1-3 gives the whole variable domain KAGVTQTPRYLIKTRGQQVTLSCSPISGHRSVSWYQQTPGQGLQFLFEYFSETQRNKGNFPGRFSGRQFSNSRSEMNVSTLELGDSALYLCASSLYGGDGNTIYFGEGSWLTVV.

The genes are TRBV28 and TRBJ2-6, with a tentative D call TRBD2 (6 bases). The CDR3 runs 17 residues. Germline loops: CDR1 MDHEN, CDR2 SYDVKM. Deletions cut 6 bases from V and 2 bases from J, with 17 bases between. The CDR3 sequence is CASSPRLGLTGANVLTF. CDR3 bases: TGTGCCAGCAGCCCCAGACTAGGTTTAACTGGGGCCAACGTCCTGACTTTC.

The CDR3 region is CASKPHYGYTF. DNA for the CDR3: TGTGCCAGCAAGCCTCATTATGGCTACACCTTC. The gene calls are TRBV2 and TRBJ1-2; D unclear. The germline CDR1 and CDR2 sequences are SNHLY and FYNNEI. The CDR3 covers 11 residues. V was shortened by 7 bases and J by 5 bases, with 8 bases between the two germline ends.

The CDR3 sequence is CASSSDRAYEQYF. CDR3 DNA sequence: TGTGCCAGCAGCTCGGACAGGGCCTACGAGCAGTACTTC. The gene calls are TRBV11-2 and TRBJ2-7, with 8 bases aligning to TRBD1. The V segment lost 4 bases and the J segment 2 bases; nucleotides outside the gene matches: 1. CDR3 size: 13 residues. From germline, CDR1 is SGHAT and CDR2 FQNNGV.

The CDR3: CASSPTPGANVLTF. As DNA, the CDR3 is TGTGCCAGCAGCCCCACTCCCGGGGCCAACGTCCTGACTTTC. This chain joins TRBV7-8 and TRBJ2-6; D remains ambiguous. Germline V CDR1 and CDR2: SGHVS, FQNEAQ. This CDR3 comprises 14 residues. V was shortened by 5 bases and J by 4 bases, with 9 bases between the two germline ends.

The chain employs TRBV6-6 and TRBJ2-1, with 11 nucleotides matching TRBD2. The CDR3 totals 17 residues. CDR1 and CDR2 (germline): MNHNY, SVGAGI (reference sequence). The J segment lost 4 bases and the V segment lost 5 bases, leaving 10 bases of the junction unmatched. The CDR3 coding sequence is TGTGCCAGCAGTCTCTGGAGTAGCGGGGGGGCTTACAATGAGCAGTTCTTC. The encoded protein is CASSLWSSGGAYNEQFF.

The chain links TRBV10-2 to TRBJ1-1; 7 bases map to TRBD1. After removal of 10 bases from V and 5 bases from J, the junction contained 7 bases not matched to a gene. CDR3 size: 12 residues. CDR1 is WSHSY and CDR2 is SAAADI in the germline V gene. For the CDR3, the DNA is TGCGCCACTCAAGGGGGCTGGACTGAAGCTTTCTTT. Its translation: CATQGGWTEAFF.

As for this clone: Distinct nucleotide sequences in the sample also encode this CDR3. V gene TRBV27 combines with J gene TRBJ2-7; D is ambiguous. This CDR3 region has 14 residues. From germline, CDR1 is MNHEY and CDR2 SMNVEV (reference sequence). Deletions cut 0 bases from V and 1 base from J, with 7 bases between. Here the CDR3 reads CASSLSTASYEQYF. CDR3 DNA: TGTGCCAGCAGTTTATCTACAGCTTCCTACGAGCAGTACTTC.

The rearrangement joins TRBV5-1 to TRBJ2-1; D may be TRBD1 (6 bases). The CDR3 length is 12 residues. Germline V gives CDR1 SGHRS, CDR2 YFSETQ. Deletions cut 0 bases from V and 9 bases from J, with 7 bases between. DNA of the CDR3: TGCGCCAGCAGCTTGGAAGGGGGTGAGCAGTTCTTC. It specifies CASSLEGGEQFF.

The chain links TRBV13 to TRBJ2-1; 8 positions agree with TRBD2. The germline gives CDR1 PRHDT, CDR2 FYEKMQ (reference sequence). CDR3 size: 13 residues. V shed 10 bases and J 5 bases; nucleotides not matched to a gene: 7. The CDR3 spells CATSTSENNEQFF. CDR3 sequence (DNA): TGTGCCACCTCGACTAGCGAAAACAATGAGCAGTTCTTC. Together with reference TRBV13 and TRBJ2-1, the CDR3 gives the full variable domain: AAGVIQSPRHLIKEKRETATLKCYPIPRHDTVYWYQQGPGQDPQFLISFYEKMQSDKGSIPDRFSAQQFSDYHSELNMSSLELGDSALYFCATSTSENNEQFFGPGTRLTVL.

The V call is TRBV28, the J call TRBJ1-5, with no clear D. V lost 5 bases and J lost 4, with 9 bases in between. The CDR3 is 13 amino acids. Germline V CDR1 and CDR2: MDHEN, SYDVKM. CDR3 sequence (DNA): TGTGCCAGCAGTATGACAAGAAATCAGCCCCAGCATTTT. Amino acid sequence: CASSMTRNQPQHF.

The chain couples TRBV21-1 to TRBJ1-1; TRBD1 is the table's D call and was not checked against the DNA. TRBV21-1 is termed a pseudogene. This CDR3 has 19 residues. DNA of the CDR3: TGTGCCAGCAGCAAAGGAGGTCCAGGGGGCCGAGGTGAGAACACTGAAGCTTTCTTT. It codes for CASSKGGPGGRGENTEAFF.

The chain recombines TRBV28 with TRBJ2-6, with D perhaps matching TRBD2 (5 bases). CDR1 is MDHEN, CDR2 SYDVKM, per germline. This CDR3 spans 16 amino acids. Trimming took off 6 bases at V and 4 bases at J, with 16 bases between the two ends. Here the CDR3 reads CASRDGRVVGANVLTF. CDR3 nucleotides: TGTGCCAGCAGGGACGGGCGGGTGGTGGGGGCCAACGTCCTGACTTTC.

This clone appeared a few times. The chain joins TRBV9 to TRBJ2-3, with 8 positions matching TRBD2. Per germline, CDR1 SGDLS and CDR2 YYNGEE. The V segment lost 4 bases and the J segment 4 bases; nucleotides outside the gene matches: 8. CDR3 size: 15 residues. CDR3: CASSPDRTSSDTQYF. CDR3 sequence (DNA): TGTGCCAGCAGCCCAGATCGGACTAGCTCAGATACGCAGTATTTT.

The DNA of the CDR3 is TGTGCCAGCAGCTTGTTAAGGGGGGGTGCAGGCTACGAGCAGTACTTC. As protein: CASSLLRGGAGYEQYF. The chain joins TRBV5-6 to TRBJ2-7, with TRBD2 as a possible D gene (7 bases). This CDR3 spans 16 amino acids. Per germline, CDR1 SGHDT and CDR2 YYEEEE. V was clipped by 1 base and J by 3 bases, with 17 bases between them. Together with reference TRBV5-6 and TRBJ2-7, the CDR3 gives the full variable domain: DAGVTQSPTHLIKTRGQQVTLRCSPKSGHDTVSWYQQALGQGPQFIFQYYEEEERQRGNFPDRFSGHQFPNYSSELNVNALLLGDSALYLCASSLLRGGAGYEQYFGPGTRLTVT.